This TCR beta chain was profiled in a study of human T cells and chemical hapten exposure. Across the whole study: Minor volume differences among pooled libraries chiefly drove per-sample TCR yield variation. General study findings and limits: Counts of TCRs above 1 in 1000 frequency stayed unchanged with DPC sensitization.

Single cDNA molecules in the library carried unique molecular identifiers attached during preparation. Original analysis: Counting gave a median of roughly 97,000 TCRs per sample, with values ranging from about 23,224 to 750,000. TCRdb itself ran the RACE reads through MiXCR, one entry per CDR3 protein. Clone size and V and J calls follow TCRdb, not the original study. The table records roughly 30,000 distinct CDR3 sequences, around 7% of them present only once. On this clonotype: Antigen: not known.

Germline V lookup: CDR1 MDHEN, CDR2 SYDVKM. Trimming removed 4 bases at V and 1 base at J, with 13 bases between. This CDR3 has 15 amino acids. Time point: healthy volunteer bleed at 2 weeks. Unfractionated whole blood was the source of the extracted total RNA. The specimen sequenced was whole blood. The chain joins TRBV28 to TRBJ1-1; tentatively, D is TRBD1 (5 bases). The source of this sequence is a human donor in good health. Some clones in this sample may be carry-over from other donors' samples. The CDR3 DNA follows: TGTGCCAGCAGTTACGGGCGAGGGACGAACACTGAAGCTTTCTTT. This gives the protein CASSYGRGTNTEAFF.